These 12 T cell receptor beta chains came from one sample sequenced in a study of tumor-infiltrating lymphocytes in localized non-small cell lung cancer. Using immunoSEQ multiplex PCR, the repertoire was profiled, and TCRdb retains in-frame clones only, with some absent. The data hold approximately 8,100 clones, with 55% to 75% observed a single time. The sample consisted of uninvolved lung tissue not adjacent to the tumor. Receptors originate from a human donor with non-small cell lung cancer.

V is TRBV7-9 and J is TRBJ2-1, with D possibly matching TRBD2 (5 bases). Germline lookup yields CDR1 SEHNR and CDR2 FQNEAQ (reference sequence). V was clipped by 8 bases and J by 7 bases, with 9 bases between them. This CDR3 contains 11 residues. The CDR3 loop reads CASEGLNEQFF. The CDR3 region has the DNA TGTGCCAGCGAGGGCCTAAATGAGCAGTTCTTC.

The chain has TRBV7-3 and TRBJ2-1; 13 bases agree with TRBD2. There are 15 residues in the CDR3. Per germline, CDR1 SGHTA and CDR2 FQGTGA. The junction had 6 bases not matched to a gene; V was cut back by 3 bases and J by 10 bases. Written as DNA, the CDR3 is TGTGCCAGCAGCTTCGGACTAGCGGGAGACGGGGAGCAGTTCTTC. Encoded protein: CASSFGLAGDGEQFF.

The V and J genes are TRBV7-5 and TRBJ2-7; the D segment call TRBD1 is taken from the table without a DNA check. TRBV7-5 is tagged as a pseudogene. CDR3 length: 11 residues. The DNA of the CDR3 is TGTGTCAGAAGCGCGCGGGACAGCAAGTACTTC. This translates into CVRSARDSKYF.

The chain uses TRBV6-5 and TRBJ1-2; D may be TRBD1 (6 bases). CDR1 is MNHEY, CDR2 SVGAGI, per germline. V was shortened by 0 bases and J by 8 bases, with 10 bases between the two germline ends. CDR3 length: 13 amino acids. The CDR3 DNA sequence: TGTGCCAGCAGTTACTCAACAGGGTTCGGCTACACCTTC. Its protein product is CASSYSTGFGYTF.

This clone was counted a few times. CDR3 protein: CASSFPPYTEAFF. The CDR3 DNA reads as TGTGCCAGCAGCTTCCCCCCTTACACTGAAGCTTTCTTT. The chain has TRBV5-4 and TRBJ1-1; D unclear. The ends were cut back, 2 bases at V and 3 bases at J, with 8 bases in the middle. Germline CDR1 SGHNT, CDR2 YYREEE (reference sequence). The CDR3 is 13 amino acids.

This sequence joins TRBV20-1 and TRBJ2-7; tentatively, D is TRBD1 (5 bases). The germline V gene has CDR1 DFQATT and CDR2 SNEGSKA (reference sequence). Trimming removed 3 bases from V and 5 bases from J, with 8 bases in between. The CDR3 consists of 11 residues. The CDR3 DNA follows: TGCAGTGCTAGCAGGGAAGACGAGCAGTACTTC. It codes for CSASREDEQYF.

CDR3 sequence (DNA): TGTGCCTGGAGTGTACAGGGGGCTGGTGGCTACACCTTC. Its protein is CAWSVQGAGGYTF. The chain employs TRBV30 and TRBJ1-2, with 9 bases matching TRBD1. CDR3 length equals 13 residues. Germline V gene sequence: CDR1 GTSNPN, CDR2 SVGIG (reference sequence). The V gene end was trimmed by 0 bases and the J gene end by 7 bases; junction bases not matched to a gene: 3.

A few counts support this clone. V gene TRBV25-1 combines with J gene TRBJ1-1, with D hard to call. Germline lookup yields CDR1 MGHDK and CDR2 SYGVNS. V was clipped by 5 bases and J by 7 bases, with 11 bases between them. The CDR3 has 12 amino acids. CDR3 loop: CASSLTLLEAFF. The CDR3 coding sequence is TGTGCCAGCAGTCTCACGCTACTTGAAGCTTTCTTT.

The V gene is TRBV11-1, the J gene TRBJ2-3; 7 bases map to TRBD2. V lost 4 bases and J lost 10; bases outside the gene matches: 5. Germline-derived CDR1 and CDR2 are SGHAT and FQDESV (reference sequence). CDR3 length: 12 residues. The DNA for the CDR3 is TGTGCCAGCAGCTCCAGCGGGGAGGCGCAGTATTTT. It specifies CASSSSGEAQYF.

The rearrangement joins TRBV4-3 to TRBJ1-2; the D gene is possibly TRBD1 (6 bases). The CDR3 has 14 residues. V dropped 0 bases and J dropped 8 bases, with 13 bases sitting between them. Germline CDR1 LGHNA, CDR2 YSLEER. For the CDR3, the DNA is TGCGCCAGCAGCCAAGAAACCTCCCAGGGGGGCTACACCTTC. This encodes CASSQETSQGGYTF.

This chain connects TRBV4-3 to TRBJ2-1; the D gene could be TRBD1 or TRBD2 (5 bases each). Germline CDR1 LGHNA, CDR2 YSLEER. The CDR3 covers 15 residues. The V end lost 4 bases, the J end lost 7 bases, and 17 bases lay between the germline ends. The CDR3 bases are TGCGCCAGCAGCCGGGGGTTCCTACCGTTAAATGAGCAGTTCTTC. Protein sequence: CASSRGFLPLNEQFF.

The chain couples TRBV7-6 to TRBJ1-1; TRBD1 is a possible D gene (5 bases). CDR1 is SGHVS and CDR2 is FNYEAQ in the germline V gene. Trimming removed 5 bases at V and 2 bases at J, with 9 bases between. The CDR3 runs to 13 residues. CDR3 loop: CASSRDSNTEAFF. CDR3 in DNA: TGTGCCAGCAGCAGAGACAGCAACACTGAAGCTTTCTTT.